Only a few counts were recorded for the clone carrying this T cell receptor (beta chain). Its antigen remains unknown. The data originate from a study of T cells after yellow fever vaccination. Study observations and caveats: Booster sampling recovered most clones from primary vaccination (around 97% CD4, approximately 90% CD8). Clonotypes found in both CD4 and CD8 compartments made up a small share. Abundant clonotypes (contaminants from the bulk population) could be present in FACS-sorted repertoires.

As TCR cDNA was made by 5'RACE template switching, a universal primer site and UMIs were added. A single record per CDR3 protein comes from TCRdb applying MiXCR to the 5' RACE reads. The sample gives more than 300,000 distinct CDR3 sequences, around a tenth of which show up once; 3% to 3.5% is in the top ten. Germline V gene sequence: CDR1 KGHSH, CDR2 LQKENI. This CDR3 has 14 amino acids. Trimming took 0 bases from V and 12 from J, leaving 12 bases between them. The sequencing used CD4+ T cells sorted from PBMCs, collected 45 days after the yellow fever booster vaccination. The TCR sequence derives from a man younger than 30 who received the YFV17D yellow fever vaccine. J is TRBJ2-6 and V is TRBV18; a possible D gene is TRBD1 (5 bases). The CDR3: CASSPPSTVGVLTF. DNA of the CDR3: TGTGCCAGCTCACCACCGTCGACAGTCGGCGTCCTGACTTTC. Using reference TRBV18 and TRBJ2-6 for the parts outside the CDR3, the full variable domain is NAGVMQNPRHLVRRRGQEARLRCSPMKGHSHVYWYRQLPEEGLKFMVYLQKENIIDESGMPKERFSAEFPKEGPSILRIQQVVRGDSAAYFCASSPPSTVGVLTFGAGSRLTVL.